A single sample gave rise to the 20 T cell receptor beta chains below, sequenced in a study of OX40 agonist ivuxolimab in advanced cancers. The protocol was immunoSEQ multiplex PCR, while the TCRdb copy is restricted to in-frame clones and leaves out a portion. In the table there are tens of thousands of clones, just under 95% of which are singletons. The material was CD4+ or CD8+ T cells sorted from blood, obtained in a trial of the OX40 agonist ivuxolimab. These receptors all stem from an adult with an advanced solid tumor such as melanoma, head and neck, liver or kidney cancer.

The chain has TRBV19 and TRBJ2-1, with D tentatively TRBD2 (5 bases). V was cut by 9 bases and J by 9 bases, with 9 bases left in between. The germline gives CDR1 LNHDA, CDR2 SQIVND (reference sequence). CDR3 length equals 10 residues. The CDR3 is CARIGGEQFF. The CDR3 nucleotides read TGTGCCAGGATAGGAGGTGAGCAGTTCTTC.

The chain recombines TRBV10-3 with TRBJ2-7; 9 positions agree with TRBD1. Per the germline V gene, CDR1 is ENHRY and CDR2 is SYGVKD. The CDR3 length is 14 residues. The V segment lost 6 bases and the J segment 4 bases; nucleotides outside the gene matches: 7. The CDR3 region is CAISRGDRVYEQYF. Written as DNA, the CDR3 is TGTGCCATCAGCCGGGGGGACAGGGTATACGAGCAGTACTTC.

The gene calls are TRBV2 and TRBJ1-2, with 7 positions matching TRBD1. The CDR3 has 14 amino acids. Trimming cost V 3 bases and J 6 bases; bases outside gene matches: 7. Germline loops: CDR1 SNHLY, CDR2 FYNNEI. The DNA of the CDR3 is TGTGCCAGCAGTGACAGGGGGATTTCAAATGGCTACACCTTC. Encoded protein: CASSDRGISNGYTF.

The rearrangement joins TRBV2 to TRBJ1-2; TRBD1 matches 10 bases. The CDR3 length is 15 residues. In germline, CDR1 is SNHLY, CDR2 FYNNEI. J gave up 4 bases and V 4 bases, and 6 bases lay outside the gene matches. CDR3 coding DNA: TGTGCCAGCAGTGCGACAGGGGGCTTGATCTATGGCTACACCTTC. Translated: CASSATGGLIYGYTF.

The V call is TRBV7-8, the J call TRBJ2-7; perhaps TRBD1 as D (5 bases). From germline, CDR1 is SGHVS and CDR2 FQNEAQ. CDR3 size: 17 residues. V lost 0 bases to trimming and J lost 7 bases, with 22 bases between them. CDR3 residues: CASSLAELRGTFGEQYF. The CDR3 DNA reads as TGTGCCAGCAGCTTAGCGGAACTAAGGGGAACCTTTGGGGAGCAGTACTTC.

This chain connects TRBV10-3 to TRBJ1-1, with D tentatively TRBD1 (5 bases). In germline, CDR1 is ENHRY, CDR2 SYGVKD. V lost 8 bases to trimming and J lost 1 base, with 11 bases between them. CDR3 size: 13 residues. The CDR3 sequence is CAIHATENTEAFF. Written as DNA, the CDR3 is TGTGCCATCCATGCGACAGAGAACACTGAAGCTTTCTTT.

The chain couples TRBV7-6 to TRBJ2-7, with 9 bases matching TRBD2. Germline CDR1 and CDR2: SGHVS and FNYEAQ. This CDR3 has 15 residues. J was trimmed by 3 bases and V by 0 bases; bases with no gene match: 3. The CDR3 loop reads CASSLAASGNYEQYF. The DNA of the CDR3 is TGTGCCAGCAGCTTAGCGGCTAGCGGGAACTACGAGCAGTACTTC.

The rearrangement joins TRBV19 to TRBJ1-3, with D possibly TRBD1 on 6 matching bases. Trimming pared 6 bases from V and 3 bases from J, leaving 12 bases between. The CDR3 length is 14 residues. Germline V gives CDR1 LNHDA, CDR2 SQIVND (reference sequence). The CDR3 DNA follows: TGTGCCAGTAGCCTACAGGGTGGTGGAAACACCATATATTTT. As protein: CASSLQGGGNTIYF.

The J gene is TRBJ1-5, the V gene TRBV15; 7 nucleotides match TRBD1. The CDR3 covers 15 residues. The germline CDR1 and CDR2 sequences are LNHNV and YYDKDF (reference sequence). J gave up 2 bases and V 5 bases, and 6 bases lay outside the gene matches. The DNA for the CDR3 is TGTGCCACCAGCCCAGACAGGGCGGGCAATCAGCCCCAGCATTTT. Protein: CATSPDRAGNQPQHF. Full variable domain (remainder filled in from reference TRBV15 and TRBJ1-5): DAMVIQNPRYQVTQFGKPVTLSCSQTLNHNVMYWYQQKSSQAPKLLFHYYDKDFNNEADTPDNFQSRRPNTSFCFLDIRSPGLGDTAMYLCATSPDRAGNQPQHFGDGTRLSIL.

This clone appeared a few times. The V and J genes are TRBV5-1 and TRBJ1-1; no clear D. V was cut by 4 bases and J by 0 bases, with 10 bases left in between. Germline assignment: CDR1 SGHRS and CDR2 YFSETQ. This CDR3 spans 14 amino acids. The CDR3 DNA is TGCGCCAGCAGCCTTGGAGGGATGAACACTGAAGCTTTCTTT. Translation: CASSLGGMNTEAFF.

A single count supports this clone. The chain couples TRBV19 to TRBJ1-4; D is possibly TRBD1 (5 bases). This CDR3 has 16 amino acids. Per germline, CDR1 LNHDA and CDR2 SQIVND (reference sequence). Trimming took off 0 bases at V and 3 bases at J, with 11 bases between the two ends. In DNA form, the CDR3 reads TGTGCCAGTAGTATAGAGGGGCCGAACTCTAATGAAAAACTGTTTTTT. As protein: CASSIEGPNSNEKLFF. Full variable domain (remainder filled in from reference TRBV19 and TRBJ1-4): DGGITQSPKYLFRKEGQNVTLSCEQNLNHDAMYWYRQDPGQGLRLIYYSQIVNDFQKGDIAEGYSVSREKKESFPLTVTSAQKNPTAFYLCASSIEGPNSNEKLFFGSGTQLSVL.

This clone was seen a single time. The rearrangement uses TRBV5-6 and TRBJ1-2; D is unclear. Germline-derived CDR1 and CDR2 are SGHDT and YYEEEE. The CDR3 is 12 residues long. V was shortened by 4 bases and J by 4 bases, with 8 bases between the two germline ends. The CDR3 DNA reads TGTGCCAGCAGCCAAGAAAGCTATGGCTACACCTTC. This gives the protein CASSQESYGYTF.

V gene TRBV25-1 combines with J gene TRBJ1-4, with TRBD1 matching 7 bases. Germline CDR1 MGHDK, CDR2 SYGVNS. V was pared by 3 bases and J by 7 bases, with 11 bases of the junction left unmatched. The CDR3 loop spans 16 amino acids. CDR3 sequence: CASSDGQVVSTEKLFF. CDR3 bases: TGTGCCAGCAGTGACGGACAGGTCGTGTCTACTGAAAAACTGTTTTTT.

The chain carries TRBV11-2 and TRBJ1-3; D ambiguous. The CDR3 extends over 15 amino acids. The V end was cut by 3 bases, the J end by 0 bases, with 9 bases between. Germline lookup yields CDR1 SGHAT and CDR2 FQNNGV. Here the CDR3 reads CASSLTDGSGNTIYF. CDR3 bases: TGTGCCAGCAGCTTGACGGACGGCTCTGGAAACACCATATATTTT.

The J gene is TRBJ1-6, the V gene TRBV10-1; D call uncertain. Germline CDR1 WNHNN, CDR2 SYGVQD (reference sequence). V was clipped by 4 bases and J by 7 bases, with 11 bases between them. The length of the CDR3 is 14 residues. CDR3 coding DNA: TGCGCCAGCAGTGTAGACGGAGAAAATTCACCCCTCCACTTT. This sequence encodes CASSVDGENSPLHF.

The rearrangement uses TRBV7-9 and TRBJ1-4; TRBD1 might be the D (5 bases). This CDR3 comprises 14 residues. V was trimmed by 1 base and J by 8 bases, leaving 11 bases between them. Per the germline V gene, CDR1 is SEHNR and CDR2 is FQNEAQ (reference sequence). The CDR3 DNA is TGTGCCAGCAGCTTAGGGTCAGGGAAAGAAAAACTGTTTTTT. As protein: CASSLGSGKEKLFF.

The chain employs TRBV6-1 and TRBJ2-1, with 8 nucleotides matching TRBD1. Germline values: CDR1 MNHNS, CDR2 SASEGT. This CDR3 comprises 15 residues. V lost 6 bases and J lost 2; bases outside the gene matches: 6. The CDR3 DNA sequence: TGTGCCAGCAGCGCAACAGGGGGGACCTACAATGAGCAGTTCTTC. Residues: CASSATGGTYNEQFF.

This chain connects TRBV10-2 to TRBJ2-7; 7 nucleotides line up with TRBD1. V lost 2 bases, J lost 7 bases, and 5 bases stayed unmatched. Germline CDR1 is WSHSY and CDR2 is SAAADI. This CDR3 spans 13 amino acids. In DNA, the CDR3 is TGCGCCAGCAGTGAGCACGCGACAGGGGAGCAGTACTTC. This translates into CASSEHATGEQYF.

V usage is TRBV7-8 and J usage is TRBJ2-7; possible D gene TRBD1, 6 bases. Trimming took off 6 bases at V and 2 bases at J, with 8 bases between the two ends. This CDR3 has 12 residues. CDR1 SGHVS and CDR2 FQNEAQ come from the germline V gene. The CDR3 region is CASRQGTYEQYF. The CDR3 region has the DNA TGTGCCAGCAGACAGGGCACCTACGAGCAGTACTTC.

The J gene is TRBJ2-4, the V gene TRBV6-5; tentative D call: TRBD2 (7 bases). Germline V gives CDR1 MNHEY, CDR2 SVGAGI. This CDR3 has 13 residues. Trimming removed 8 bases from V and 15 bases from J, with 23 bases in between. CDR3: CASSRGALLPRYF. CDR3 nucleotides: TGTGCCAGCTCCCGGGGGGCGCTCCTCCCTCGGTACTTC.